This T cell receptor beta chain was documented in a study of blood T cell repertoires in COVID-19. The overall study: Sites across the United States, Italy and Spain contributed samples from acute and convalescent COVID-19. The cDNA or gDNA used as material had been derived from T cells, B-cell-depleted T cells, or PBMCs.

V was trimmed by 4 bases and J by 2 bases, leaving 12 bases between them. This CDR3 contains 15 residues. Germline values: CDR1 KGHDR, CDR2 SFDVKD. The data were produced by immunoSEQ multiplex PCR, yet TCRdb's version contains in-frame clones alone and is incomplete. Here the sample spans about 140,000 clones, roughly 88% being singletons. J is TRBJ2-3 and V is TRBV24-1; D is perhaps TRBD1 (6 bases). The sample consisted of peripheral blood. The sequence came from a man between 60 and 75 years old with active or convalescent COVID-19. CDR3 DNA: TGTGCCACCAGTGAGTCAGGGGTTGTCACAGATACGCAGTATTTT. This codes for CATSESGVVTDTQYF.